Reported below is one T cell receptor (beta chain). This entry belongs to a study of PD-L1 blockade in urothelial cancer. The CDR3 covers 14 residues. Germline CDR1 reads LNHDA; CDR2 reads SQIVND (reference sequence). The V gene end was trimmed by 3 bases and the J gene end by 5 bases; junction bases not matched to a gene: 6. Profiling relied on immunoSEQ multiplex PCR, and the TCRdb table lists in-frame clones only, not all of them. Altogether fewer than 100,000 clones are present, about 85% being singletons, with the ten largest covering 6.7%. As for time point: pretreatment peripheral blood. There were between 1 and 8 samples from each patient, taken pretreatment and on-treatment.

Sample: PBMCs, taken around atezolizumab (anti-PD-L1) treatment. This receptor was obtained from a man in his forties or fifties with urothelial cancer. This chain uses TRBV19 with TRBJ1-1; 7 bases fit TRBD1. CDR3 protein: CASSIQGGRTEAFF. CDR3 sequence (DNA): TGTGCCAGTAGTATTCAGGGGGGACGTACTGAAGCTTTCTTT.